The sequence of this TCR beta chain was determined in a study of blood T cell repertoires in COVID-19. Overall study: In each case, the material was cDNA or gDNA derived from T cells, B-cell-depleted T cells, or PBMCs.

As processed by the authors: Reference gene primer amplification gave estimated nucleated cell counts. Libraries were prepared by immunoSEQ multiplex PCR; TCRdb keeps only in-frame clonotypes and omits some of them. The V and J calls and clone size come from that table; D and trimming were worked out from the DNA. The profile shows fewer than 140,000 clones, 60% to 85% of them singletons. One Seattle source followed patients from active infection through their disease course. The length of the CDR3 is 14 residues. Between the trimmed V and J ends, which lost 4 bases and 5 bases, there was a span of 14 bases. Germline assignment: CDR1 MNHEY and CDR2 SMNVEV (reference sequence).

The chain couples TRBV27 to TRBJ2-5; possible D gene TRBD1, 7 bases. Sequenced input: peripheral blood. The TCR sequence derives from a man older than 75 with COVID-19, enrolled during active disease. The CDR3 coding sequence is TGTGCCAGCAGTTATCAGGGGGGCCGTGAGACCCAGTACTTC. This gives the protein CASSYQGGRETQYF.